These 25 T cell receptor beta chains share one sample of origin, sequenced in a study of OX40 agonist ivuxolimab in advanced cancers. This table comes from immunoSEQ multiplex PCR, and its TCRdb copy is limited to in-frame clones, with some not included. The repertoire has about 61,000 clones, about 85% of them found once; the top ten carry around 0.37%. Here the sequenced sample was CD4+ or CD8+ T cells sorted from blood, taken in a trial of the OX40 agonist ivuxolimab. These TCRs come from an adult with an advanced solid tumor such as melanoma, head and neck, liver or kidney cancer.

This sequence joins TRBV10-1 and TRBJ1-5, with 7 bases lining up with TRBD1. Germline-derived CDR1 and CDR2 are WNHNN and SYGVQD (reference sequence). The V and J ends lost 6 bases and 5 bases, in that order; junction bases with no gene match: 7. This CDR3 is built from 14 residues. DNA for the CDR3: TGCGCCAGCAGCTACAGGGGTCTCTATCAGCCCCAGCATTTT. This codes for CASSYRGLYQPQHF.

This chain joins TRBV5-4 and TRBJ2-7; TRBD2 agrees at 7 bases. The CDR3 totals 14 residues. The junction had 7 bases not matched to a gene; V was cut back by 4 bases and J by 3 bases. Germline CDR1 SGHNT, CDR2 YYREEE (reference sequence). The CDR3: CASSPGGINYEQYF. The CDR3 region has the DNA TGTGCCAGCAGCCCCGGGGGGATAAACTACGAGCAGTACTTC. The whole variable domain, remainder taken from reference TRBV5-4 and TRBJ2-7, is ETGVTQSPTHLIKTRGQQVTLRCSSQSGHNTVSWYQQALGQGPQFIFQYYREEENGRGNFPPRFSGLQFPNYSSELNVNALELDDSALYLCASSPGGINYEQYFGPGTRLTVT.

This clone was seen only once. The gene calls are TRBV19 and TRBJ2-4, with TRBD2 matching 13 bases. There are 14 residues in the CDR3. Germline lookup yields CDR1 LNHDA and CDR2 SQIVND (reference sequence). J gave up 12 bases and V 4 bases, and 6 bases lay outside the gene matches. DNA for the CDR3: TGTGCCAGTAGTAGGGGGACTAGCGGGACAAATCAGTACTTC. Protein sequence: CASSRGTSGTNQYF.

DNA of the CDR3: TGCGCCAGCAGCCAAGAAGGAGGGGGCGACCAAGAGACCCAGTACTTC. Protein product: CASSQEGGGDQETQYF. The chain uses TRBV4-3 and TRBJ2-5; the D gene is possibly TRBD1 (7 bases). Germline CDR1 LGHNA, CDR2 YSLEER. V lost 0 bases and J 0 bases, leaving 11 bases between the germline ends. The length of the CDR3 is 16 residues.

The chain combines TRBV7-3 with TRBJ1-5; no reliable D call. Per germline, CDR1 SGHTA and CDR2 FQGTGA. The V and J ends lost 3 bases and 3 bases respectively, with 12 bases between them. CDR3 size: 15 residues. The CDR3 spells CASSFRGSPNQPQHF. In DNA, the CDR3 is TGTGCCAGCAGCTTCAGAGGATCCCCCAATCAGCCCCAGCATTTT.

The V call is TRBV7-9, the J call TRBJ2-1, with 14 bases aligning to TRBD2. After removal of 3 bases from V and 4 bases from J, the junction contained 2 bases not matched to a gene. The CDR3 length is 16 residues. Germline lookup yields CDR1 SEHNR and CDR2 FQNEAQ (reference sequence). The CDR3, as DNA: TGTGCCAGCAGCTTGACTAGCGGGGGGGTATACAATGAGCAGTTCTTC. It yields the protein CASSLTSGGVYNEQFF.

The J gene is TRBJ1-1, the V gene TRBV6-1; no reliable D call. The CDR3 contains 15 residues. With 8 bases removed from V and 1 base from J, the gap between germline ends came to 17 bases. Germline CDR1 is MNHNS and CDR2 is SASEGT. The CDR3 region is CASYPLWSGNTEAFF. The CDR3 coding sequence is TGTGCCAGCTACCCCTTATGGTCGGGGAACACTGAAGCTTTCTTT.

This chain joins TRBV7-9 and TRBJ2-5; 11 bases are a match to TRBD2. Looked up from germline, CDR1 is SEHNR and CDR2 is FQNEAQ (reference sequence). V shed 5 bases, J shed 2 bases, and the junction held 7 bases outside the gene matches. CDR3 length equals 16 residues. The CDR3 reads CASSPTSSGGQETQYF. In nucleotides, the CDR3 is TGTGCCAGCAGCCCGACCTCTAGCGGGGGGCAAGAGACCCAGTACTTC. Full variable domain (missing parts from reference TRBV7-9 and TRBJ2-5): DTGVSQNPRHKITKRGQNVTFRCDPISEHNRLYWYRQTLGQGPEFLTYFQNEAQLEKSRLLSDRFSAERPKGSFSTLEIQRTEQGDSAMYLCASSPTSSGGQETQYFGPGTRLLVL.

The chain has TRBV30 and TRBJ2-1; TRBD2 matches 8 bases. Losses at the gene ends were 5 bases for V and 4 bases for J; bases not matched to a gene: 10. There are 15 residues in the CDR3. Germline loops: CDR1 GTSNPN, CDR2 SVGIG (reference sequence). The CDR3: CAWGSPGTRYNEQFF. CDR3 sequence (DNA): TGTGCCTGGGGTTCACCCGGGACTAGATACAATGAGCAGTTCTTC. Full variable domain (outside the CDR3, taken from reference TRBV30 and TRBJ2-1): SQTIHQWPATLVQPVGSPLSLECTVEGTSNPNLYWYRQAAGRGLQLLFYSVGIGQISSEVPQNLSASRPQDRQFILSSKKLLLSDSGFYLCAWGSPGTRYNEQFFGPGTRLTVL.

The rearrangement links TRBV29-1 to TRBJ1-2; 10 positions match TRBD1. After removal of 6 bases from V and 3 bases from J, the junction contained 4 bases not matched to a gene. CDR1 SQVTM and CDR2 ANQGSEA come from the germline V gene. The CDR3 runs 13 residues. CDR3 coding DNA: TGCAGCGTGGGGGACAGGGGATACTATGGCTACACCTTC. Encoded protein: CSVGDRGYYGYTF.

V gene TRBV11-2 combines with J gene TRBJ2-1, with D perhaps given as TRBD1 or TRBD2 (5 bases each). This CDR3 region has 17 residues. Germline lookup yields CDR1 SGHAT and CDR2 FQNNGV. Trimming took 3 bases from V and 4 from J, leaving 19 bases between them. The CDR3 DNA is TGTGCCAGCAGCTTTAGGGGTAAGGAGGACTTTTACAATGAGCAGTTCTTC. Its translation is CASSFRGKEDFYNEQFF.

The DNA for the CDR3 is TGTGCCAGCAGTGAGACAGGGAGGGAAGCTTTCTTT. It encodes CASSETGREAFF. V and J are TRBV6-1 and TRBJ1-1; TRBD1 aligns across 7 bases. The CDR3 sequence is 12 residues long. Germline V gene lookup returns CDR1 MNHNS and CDR2 SASEGT. Germline trimming cut 3 bases from V and 8 bases from J; bases unmatched to any gene: 3.

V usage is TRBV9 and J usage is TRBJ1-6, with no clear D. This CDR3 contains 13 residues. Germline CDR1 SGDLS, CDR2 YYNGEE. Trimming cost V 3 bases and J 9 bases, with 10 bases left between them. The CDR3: CASSAAGFSPLHF. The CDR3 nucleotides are TGTGCCAGCAGCGCAGCCGGTTTTTCACCCCTCCACTTT. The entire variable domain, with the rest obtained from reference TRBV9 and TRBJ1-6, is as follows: DSGVTQTPKHLITATGQRVTLRCSPRSGDLSVYWYQQSLDQGLQFLIQYYNGEERAKGNILERFSAQQFPDLHSELNLSSLELGDSALYFCASSAAGFSPLHFGNGTRLTVT.

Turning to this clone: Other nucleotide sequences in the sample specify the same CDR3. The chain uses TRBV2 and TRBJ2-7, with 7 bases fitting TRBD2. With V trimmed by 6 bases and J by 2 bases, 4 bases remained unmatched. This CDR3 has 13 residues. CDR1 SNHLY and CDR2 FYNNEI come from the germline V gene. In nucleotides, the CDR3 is TGTGCCAGCAGCCTACGGGGGGCCTACGAGCAGTACTTC. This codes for CASSLRGAYEQYF.

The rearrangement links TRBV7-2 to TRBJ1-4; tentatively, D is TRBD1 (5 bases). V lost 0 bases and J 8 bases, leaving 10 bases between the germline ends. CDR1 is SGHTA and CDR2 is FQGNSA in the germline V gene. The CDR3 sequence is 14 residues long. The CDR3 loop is CASSLAGEGEKLFF. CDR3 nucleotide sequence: TGTGCCAGCAGCTTAGCAGGGGAGGGCGAAAAACTGTTTTTT.

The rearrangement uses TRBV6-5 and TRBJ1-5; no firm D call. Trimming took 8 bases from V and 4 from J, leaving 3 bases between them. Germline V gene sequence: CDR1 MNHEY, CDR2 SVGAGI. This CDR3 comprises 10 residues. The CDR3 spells CASGNQPQHF. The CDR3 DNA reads TGTGCCAGCGGAAATCAGCCCCAGCATTTT.

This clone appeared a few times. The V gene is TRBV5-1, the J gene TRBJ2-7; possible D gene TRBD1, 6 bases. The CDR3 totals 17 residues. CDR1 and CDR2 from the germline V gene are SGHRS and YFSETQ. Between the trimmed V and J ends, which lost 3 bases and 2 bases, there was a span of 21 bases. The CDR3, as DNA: TGCGCCAGCAGCTCCGGGACACTGAGAAATTCTCCCTACGAGCAGTACTTC. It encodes CASSSGTLRNSPYEQYF. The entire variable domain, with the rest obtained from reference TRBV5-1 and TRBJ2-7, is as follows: KAGVTQTPRYLIKTRGQQVTLSCSPISGHRSVSWYQQTPGQGLQFLFEYFSETQRNKGNFPGRFSGRQFSNSRSEMNVSTLELGDSALYLCASSSGTLRNSPYEQYFGPGTRLTVT.

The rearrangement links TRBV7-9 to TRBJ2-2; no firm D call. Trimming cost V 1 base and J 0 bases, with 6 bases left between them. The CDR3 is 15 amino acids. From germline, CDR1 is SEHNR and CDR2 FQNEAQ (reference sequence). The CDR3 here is CASSLGRANTGELFF. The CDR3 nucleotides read TGTGCCAGCAGCTTAGGGAGAGCGAACACCGGGGAGCTGTTTTTT. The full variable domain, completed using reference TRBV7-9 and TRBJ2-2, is DTGVSQNPRHKITKRGQNVTFRCDPISEHNRLYWYRQTLGQGPEFLTYFQNEAQLEKSRLLSDRFSAERPKGSFSTLEIQRTEQGDSAMYLCASSLGRANTGELFFGEGSRLTVL.

CDR3 region: CASSLEGRGTEAFF. For the CDR3, the DNA is TGTGCCAGCAGCTTGGAGGGCCGGGGCACTGAAGCTTTCTTT. V usage is TRBV5-4 and J usage is TRBJ1-1; D gene unclear. The CDR3 length is 14 residues. V dropped 0 bases and J dropped 4 bases, with 10 bases sitting between them. Germline V gene sequence: CDR1 SGHNT, CDR2 YYREEE (reference sequence).

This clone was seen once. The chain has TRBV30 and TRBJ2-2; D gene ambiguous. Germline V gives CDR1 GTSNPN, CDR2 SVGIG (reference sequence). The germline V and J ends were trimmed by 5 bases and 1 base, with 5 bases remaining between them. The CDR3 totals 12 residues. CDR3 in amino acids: CAWAWNTGELFF. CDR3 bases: TGTGCCTGGGCCTGGAACACCGGGGAGCTGTTTTTT.

CDR3 sequence (DNA): TGTGCCAGTAGTATAGGTAGTGCAGGAGGCTACACCTTC. Its translation is CASSIGSAGGYTF. This chain connects TRBV19 to TRBJ1-2; D ambiguous. Germline CDR1 is LNHDA and CDR2 is SQIVND (reference sequence). This CDR3 is 13 amino acids long. Trimming pared 1 base from V and 8 bases from J, leaving 11 bases between.

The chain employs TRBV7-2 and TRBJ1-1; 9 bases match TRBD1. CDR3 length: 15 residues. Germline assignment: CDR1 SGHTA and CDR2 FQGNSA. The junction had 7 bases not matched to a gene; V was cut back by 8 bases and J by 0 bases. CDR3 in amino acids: CASAWDRVMNTEAFF. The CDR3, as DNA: TGTGCCAGCGCTTGGGACAGGGTCATGAACACTGAAGCTTTCTTT.

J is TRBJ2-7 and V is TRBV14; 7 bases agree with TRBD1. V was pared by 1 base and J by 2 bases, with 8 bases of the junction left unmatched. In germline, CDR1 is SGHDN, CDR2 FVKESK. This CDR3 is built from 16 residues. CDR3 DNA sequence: TGTGCCAGCAGCCAAGCTAAGCGACAGGGACCCTACGAGCAGTACTTC. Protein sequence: CASSQAKRQGPYEQYF.

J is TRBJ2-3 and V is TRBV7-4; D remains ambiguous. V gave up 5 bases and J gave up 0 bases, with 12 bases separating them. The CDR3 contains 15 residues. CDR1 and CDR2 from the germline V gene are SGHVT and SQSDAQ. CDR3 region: CASSLDITSTDTQYF. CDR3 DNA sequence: TGTGCCAGCAGCCTCGACATCACTAGCACAGATACGCAGTATTTT.

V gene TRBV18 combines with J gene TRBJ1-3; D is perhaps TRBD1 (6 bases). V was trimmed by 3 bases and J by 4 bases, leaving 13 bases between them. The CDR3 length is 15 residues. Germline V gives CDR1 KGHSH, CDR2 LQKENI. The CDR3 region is CASSPDRPGGNTIYF. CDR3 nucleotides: TGTGCCAGCTCACCGGACAGACCTGGGGGAAACACCATATATTTT.